The 2 T cell receptor beta chains reported below all come from one sample, sequenced in a study of blood T cell repertoires in COVID-19. Produced via immunoSEQ multiplex PCR; TCRdb's table is partial and in-frame only. The sample lists approximately 150,000 clones; approximately 91% were seen once. The sequenced material came from peripheral blood. These receptors were collected from a man in his late teens or twenties with COVID-19, enrolled during active disease.

The chain joins TRBV10-3 to TRBJ1-5; D is undetermined. Trimming removed 0 bases from V and 4 bases from J, with 10 bases in between. CDR3 length equals 15 residues. CDR1 and CDR2 (germline): ENHRY, SYGVKD. This chain's CDR3 is CAISESVTTNQPQHF. CDR3 nucleotides: TGTGCCATCAGTGAGTCGGTGACAACGAATCAGCCCCAGCATTTT.

This chain uses TRBV4-3 with TRBJ2-7; D gene uncertain. Germline V lookup: CDR1 LGHNA, CDR2 YSLEER. CDR3 length: 12 amino acids. Trimming pared 1 base from V and 4 bases from J, leaving 5 bases between. CDR3 sequence (DNA): TGCGCCAGCAGCCAAGGTCCGTACGAGCAGTACTTC. It encodes CASSQGPYEQYF.